This entry lists 2 T cell receptor beta chains sequenced from one sample in a study of CD8 T cells in ankylosing spondylitis. The antigens of these receptors remain unknown. Each CDR3 protein gets one entry after TCRdb re-called the 5' RACE reads with MiXCR. This table has 450,000 to 550,000 distinct CDR3 sequences, over 4% appearing once. Points from the study as a whole: Characteristic, it appeared, of ankylosing spondylitis blood was a TCR beta motif of roughly eight highly homologous variants.

Sequencing was performed on blood, either unsorted or a sorted T cell fraction (not recorded which). These receptors came from a male donor with ankylosing spondylitis.

This clonotype has a count of ten or more. This sequence joins TRBV12-3 or TRBV12-4 and TRBJ2-7, with D possibly being TRBD1 (5 bases). V dropped 7 bases and J dropped 1 base, with 11 bases sitting between them. The CDR3 extends over 13 amino acids. The CDR3 region is CASIARESYEQYF. CDR3 nucleotide sequence: TGTGCCAGCATTGCCAGGGAATCCTACGAGCAGTACTTC.

This clonotype was found many times. This chain uses TRBV7-2 with TRBJ2-7; D is unresolved. Trimming removed 3 bases from V and 5 bases from J, with 5 bases in between. From germline, CDR1 is SGHTA and CDR2 FQGNSA. There are 11 residues in the CDR3. Here the CDR3 DNA reads TGTGCCAGCAGCTTTTACCACGAGCAGTACTTC. This gives the protein CASSFYHEQYF.